The clone carrying this T cell receptor (beta chain) has only a few counts. Its specificity is not known. This CDR3 region has 15 residues. The V gene's germline CDR1 is SGHRS and CDR2 YFSETQ. V was clipped by 7 bases and J by 5 bases; unmatched bases: 14. The sample belongs to a study of cytomegalovirus exposure and HLA in healthy donors. Findings of the study overall: Later, an analysis found that TCR clusters from the first cohort tended to co-occur in the 120 or so validation repertoires. A list of about 160 TCR beta chains associated with cytomegalovirus was given.

Measured with immunoSEQ multiplex PCR; TCRdb has only the in-frame clones, and not every one. The repertoire has 210,000 or so clones, around nine tenths of them found once; the top ten carry about 2.9%. V is TRBV5-1 and J is TRBJ2-7; 8 nucleotides line up with TRBD1. This TCR was sampled from a woman younger than 35 in good health and CMV-seronegative. Sequencing input: PBMCs. CDR3 protein: CASHKAGTGSNEQYF. Written as DNA, the CDR3 is TGCGCCAGCCACAAGGCCGGGACAGGTAGTAACGAGCAGTACTTC.